This TCR beta chain was documented in a study of blood T cell repertoires in COVID-19. Generated by immunoSEQ multiplex PCR, the TCRdb table keeps only in-frame clones and is missing some. This sample yields roughly 140,000 clones, of which less than 90% are seen a single time; around 5.4% belongs to the top ten. The CDR3 has 18 amino acids. V shed 3 bases and J 0 bases; nucleotides not matched to a gene: 13. Germline values: CDR1 SGHDT, CDR2 YYEEEE. Sequencing used PBMCs or T cells enriched from blood (not recorded which). The chain links TRBV5-6 to TRBJ2-7, with 9 bases lining up with TRBD2. The receptor's source is a woman aged 50 to 60 who had been exposed to COVID-19. CDR3 sequence: CASSSFFRLAETSYEQYF. CDR3 DNA: TGTGCCAGCAGCTCATTCTTCCGACTAGCGGAGACCTCCTACGAGCAGTACTTC.